A selection of T cell receptor beta chains follows, all from one sample in a study of blood T cell repertoires in COVID-19. Using immunoSEQ multiplex PCR, the repertoire was profiled, and TCRdb retains in-frame clones only, with some absent. The table has around 270,000 clones, more than 85% seen once; the top ten hold approximately 2.5%. Sequencing used peripheral blood. The receptors come from a person aged 18 to 30 with COVID-19, enrolled during active disease. The CDR3 runs from the conserved cysteine through the conserved F or W. A D gene is named only where the DNA matches it firmly. Clone size is not always given. Where it is, it says once, few, many or a class for expanded clones.

TRBD2	-	TRBV6-5	TRBJ2-3	TGTGCCACACTAGCGGTACGCACAGATACGCAGTATTTT	CATLAVRTDTQYF
TRBD1	-	TRBV27	TRBJ1-1	TGTGCCAGCAAAATACAGGGGGCGAATGTTGCTTTCTTT	CASKIQGANVAFF
-	-	TRBV15	TRBJ1-2	TGTGCCACGGTCGGGGGAAACTATGGCTACACCTTC	CATVGGNYGYTF
-	-	TRBV4-1	TRBJ2-7	TGCGCCAGCAGCCAAGAGGCCAGTCCCTACGAGCAGTACTTC	CASSQEASPYEQYF
-	-	TRBV7-9	TRBJ2-3	TGTGCCAGCAGCTTACGGGGGTCCAGCACAGATACGCAGTATTTT	CASSLRGSSTDTQYF
TRBD2	once	TRBV4-2	TRBJ2-5	TGTGCCAGCAGCCAAGATCGCGGGAGGGGAGAGACCCAGTACTTC	CASSQDRGRGETQYF
-	-	TRBV25-1	TRBJ1-6	TGTGCCAGCAGTGAATCTACAGTGGCCGGGGTCCCCCACTTT	CASSESTVAGVPHF
TRBD2	-	TRBV19	TRBJ2-1	TGTGCCAGTAGTACTTTCTTATTAGCGGGAGGGTACAATGAGCAGTTCTTC	CASSTFLLAGGYNEQFF
-	-	TRBV19	TRBJ1-2	TGTGCCAGTAGTAGCAGCGTCGGGGGAGCCTATGGCTACACCTTC	CASSSSVGGAYGYTF
-	once	TRBV5-1	TRBJ1-3	TGCGCCAGCAGCTTGGACTCAGGGGTCGGAAACACCATATATTTT	CASSLDSGVGNTIYF
-	-	TRBV5-1	TRBJ2-5	TGCGCCAGCAGCTTGGCTAGCATGGAGACCCAGTACTTC	CASSLASMETQYF
TRBD2	-	TRBV6-6	TRBJ2-1	TGTGCCAGCAGCCTCCTAGCGGGGCCCACGGATGAGCAGTTCTTC	CASSLLAGPTDEQFF
TRBD1	-	TRBV5-1	TRBJ1-1	TGCGCCAGCAGCTTGGGACAGGGTCCCACTGAAGCTTTCTTT	CASSLGQGPTEAFF
-	-	TRBV28	TRBJ2-7	TGTGCCACCCACCGGAGGGTAGCGGCCACCTACGAGCAGTACTTC	CATHRRVAATYEQYF
-	-	TRBV24-1	TRBJ2-7	TGTGCCACCAGTCGAGGCTACGAGCAGTACTTC	CATSRGYEQYF
TRBD1	-	TRBV2	TRBJ1-6	TGTGCCAGCACCTTCACGCGGGACAGGTTCAATTCACCCCTCCACTTT	CASTFTRDRFNSPLHF
-	-	TRBV6-5	TRBJ1-1	TGTGCCAGCAGTCCCAAAGCGACAGATGAAGCTTTCTTT	CASSPKATDEAFF
-	-	TRBV5-1	TRBJ2-1	TGCGCCAGCAGCTTGTATAATGAGCAGTTCTTC	CASSLYNEQFF
-	-	TRBV19	TRBJ2-5	TGTGCCAGCCGGGGGACGGCCAGCGAGACCCAGTACTTC	CASRGTASETQYF
-	-	TRBV29-1	TRBJ1-3	TGCAGCGTCGTGGGGGGGGGCTCTGGAAACACCATATATTTT	CSVVGGGSGNTIYF
TRBD2	-	TRBV10-3	TRBJ2-2	TGTGCCATCAGTGAACTAGCGCCGAACACCGGGGAGCTGTTTTTT	CAISELAPNTGELFF
TRBD1	-	TRBV24-1	TRBJ2-5	TGTGCCACCAGTGACCTCCGACAGGGGGGTGAGACCCAGTACTTC	CATSDLRQGGETQYF
TRBD2	-	TRBV6-6	TRBJ2-3	TGTGCCAGCAGCTTGGGGGGGGCAGATACGCAGTATTTT	CASSLGGADTQYF
TRBD1	-	TRBV18	TRBJ2-1	TGTGCCAGCTCACCGAGGCCGGGACAGGGCGATGAGCAGTTCTTC	CASSPRPGQGDEQFF
-	-	TRBV6-1	TRBJ2-5	TGTGCCAGCAGTGAATCGGCCGGGGAGACCCAGTACTTC	CASSESAGETQYF
-	-	TRBV27	TRBJ1-4	TGTGCCAGCAGTTTATCGCCGGAGAATGAAAAACTGTTTTTT	CASSLSPENEKLFF
TRBD2	-	TRBV7-6	TRBJ2-1	TGTGCCAGCAGCTTATTATCCAGCGGGAGTTGGGGTGAGCAGTTCTTC	CASSLLSSGSWGEQFF
-	-	TRBV10-3	TRBJ2-7	TGTGCCATCAGTGACAGTTACGAGCAGTACTTC	CAISDSYEQYF
TRBD1	-	TRBV13	TRBJ1-2	TGTGCCAGCAGCCGTAGCCCGACAGGGGATCGTGGCTACACCTTC	CASSRSPTGDRGYTF
-	few	TRBV28	TRBJ2-1	TGTGCCAGCAGTTCGGCATGGGGAGCAAGCTCCTACAATGAGCAGTTCTTC	CASSSAWGASSYNEQFF
TRBD1	-	TRBV6-5	TRBJ1-5	TGTGCCAGCGGGAGGACAGGGGGCAATCAGCCCCAGCATTTT	CASGRTGGNQPQHF
-	-	TRBV27	TRBJ2-7	TGTGCCAGCTCCCGGGGGGCTGGGTACGAGCAGTACTTC	CASSRGAGYEQYF
TRBD2	-	TRBV6-5	TRBJ2-1	TGTGCCAGCACCTGGGGAGGGCTTGGGTACAATGAGCAGTTCTTC	CASTWGGLGYNEQFF
-	-	TRBV5-6	TRBJ2-7	TGTGCCAGCAGCTTGACAACCGGGACTCTATACTACGAGCAGTACTTC	CASSLTTGTLYYEQYF
TRBD2	-	TRBV3-1/TRBV3-2	TRBJ2-3	TGTGCCAGCAGCCAGGGGGGGGGAGATACGCAGTATTTT	CASSQGGGDTQYF
-	-	TRBV27	TRBJ2-4	TGTGCCAGCAGCACGGACAGCCTAGCCAAAAACATTCAGTACTTC	CASSTDSLAKNIQYF
TRBD2	-	TRBV12-5	TRBJ2-3	TGTGCTAGTGGTTTGGTACCTCTCCGGGCGGGGGGGAATATGACGCAGTATTTT	CASGLVPLRAGGNMTQYF
-	-	TRBV7-8	TRBJ2-1	TGTGCCAGCAGCTTAGTTTTCCCGGGCTCCTACAATGAGCAGTTCTTC	CASSLVFPGSYNEQFF
TRBD2	-	TRBV27	TRBJ2-3	TGTGCCAGCAGATCAGCGGGAGGTGTCCTCACAGATACGCAGTATTTT	CASRSAGGVLTDTQYF
TRBD2	once	TRBV19	TRBJ2-7	TGTGCCAGTAGTCTCGGGAGGTCTTTCTACGAGCAGTACTTC	CASSLGRSFYEQYF
-	-	TRBV24-1	TRBJ2-7	TGTGCCACCAGTGATCCTCCAGGGTACGAGCAGTACTTC	CATSDPPGYEQYF
TRBD2	-	TRBV5-4	TRBJ2-1	TGTGCCAGCAGCTTGGCCACTAGCGGGTCCAGCTCCTACAATGAGCAGTTCTTC	CASSLATSGSSSYNEQFF
TRBD1	-	TRBV5-1	TRBJ1-5	TGCGCCAGCAGCTTGGAGACAGGGGGACAGCCCCAGCATTTT	CASSLETGGQPQHF
-	-	TRBV6-2/TRBV6-3	TRBJ1-1	TGTGCCAGCAGTGGCCGCGGGGCTCGGGCCTCGGAAGCTTTCTTT	CASSGRGARASEAFF
TRBD1	-	TRBV19	TRBJ1-6	TGTGCCAGTAGTATTCAGGGGGCGATTTCACCCCTCCACTTT	CASSIQGAISPLHF